In its sample, the clone carrying this T cell receptor (beta chain) is medium-sized. What it binds is not known. This record belongs to a study of cytomegalovirus exposure and HLA in healthy donors. Across the whole study: In terms of ancestry, the Caucasian-associated cluster contained 81% of the 398 genotyped donors.

Use of 60 Vbeta and 13 Jbeta primers characterized the PCR. Only in-frame clones appear in the TCRdb table, and some are missing; sequencing was by immunoSEQ multiplex PCR. The table includes around 40,000 clones, around 70% detected once. Points from the study as a whole: Accurate prediction of HLA-A and HLA-B alleles (for most subjects) was reportedly achieved from TCR beta sequences. A missense variant in DCLRE1C was later tied to TCR beta V- and J-gene trimming.

The specimen was PBMCs. This TCR derives from a woman younger than 45 in good health and CMV-seronegative.

In nucleotides, the CDR3 is TGTGCCAGCAGTTCCGGACAGGTGGATTCACCCCTCCACTTT. Translating gives CASSSGQVDSPLHF. The chain recombines TRBV28 with TRBJ1-6; TRBD1 aligns across 7 bases. The CDR3 has 14 amino acids. CDR1 is MDHEN and CDR2 is SYDVKM in the germline V gene. The V segment lost 4 bases and the J segment 8 bases; nucleotides outside the gene matches: 5.